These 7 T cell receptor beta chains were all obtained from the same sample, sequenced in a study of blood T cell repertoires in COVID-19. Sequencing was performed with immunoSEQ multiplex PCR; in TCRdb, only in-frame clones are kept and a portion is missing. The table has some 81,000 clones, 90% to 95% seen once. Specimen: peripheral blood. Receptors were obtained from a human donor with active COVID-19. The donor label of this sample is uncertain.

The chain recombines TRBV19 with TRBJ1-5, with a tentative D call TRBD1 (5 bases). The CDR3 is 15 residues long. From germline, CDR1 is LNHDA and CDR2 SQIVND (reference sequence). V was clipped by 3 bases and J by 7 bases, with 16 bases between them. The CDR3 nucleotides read TGTGCCAGTAGTATTAAATCAGGGTCTGGACAGCCCCAGCATTTT. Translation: CASSIKSGSGQPQHF.

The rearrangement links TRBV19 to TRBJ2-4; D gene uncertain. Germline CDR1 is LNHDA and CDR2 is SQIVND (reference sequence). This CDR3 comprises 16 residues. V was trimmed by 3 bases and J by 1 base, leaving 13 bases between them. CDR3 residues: CASSISGTGAKNIQYF. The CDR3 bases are TGTGCCAGTAGTATTTCCGGTACCGGGGCCAAAAACATTCAGTACTTC.

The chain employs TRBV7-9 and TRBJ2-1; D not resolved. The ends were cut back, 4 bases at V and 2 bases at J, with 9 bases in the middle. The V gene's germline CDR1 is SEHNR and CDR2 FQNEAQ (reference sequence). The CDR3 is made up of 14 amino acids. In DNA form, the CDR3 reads TGTGCCAGCAGCTCAACCTTAGCCTACAATGAGCAGTTCTTC. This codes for CASSSTLAYNEQFF.

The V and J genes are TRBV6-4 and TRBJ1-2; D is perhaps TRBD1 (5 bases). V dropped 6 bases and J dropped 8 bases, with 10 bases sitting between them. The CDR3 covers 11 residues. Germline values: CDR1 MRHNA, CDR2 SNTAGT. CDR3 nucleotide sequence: TGTGCCAGCAGCGAAGGGGTCGGCTACACCTTC. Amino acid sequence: CASSEGVGYTF.

CDR3 coding DNA: TGTGCCAGCAGCGTAGCAGCAGGGGACCCTGCAGATACGCAGTATTTT. Amino acids: CASSVAAGDPADTQYF. V is TRBV9 and J is TRBJ2-3, with D perhaps TRBD1 (6 bases). In germline, CDR1 is SGDLS, CDR2 YYNGEE. The CDR3 contains 16 residues. The V end lost 0 bases, the J end lost 4 bases, and 15 bases lay between the germline ends. Drawing the rest from reference TRBV9 and TRBJ2-3, the complete variable domain is DSGVTQTPKHLITATGQRVTLRCSPRSGDLSVYWYQQSLDQGLQFLIQYYNGEERAKGNILERFSAQQFPDLHSELNLSSLELGDSALYFCASSVAAGDPADTQYFGPGTRLTVL.

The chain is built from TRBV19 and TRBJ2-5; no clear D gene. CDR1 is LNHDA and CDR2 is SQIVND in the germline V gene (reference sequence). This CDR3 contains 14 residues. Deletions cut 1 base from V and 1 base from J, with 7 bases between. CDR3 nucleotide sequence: TGTGCCAGTAGTATAGCCCCGAGCCAAGAGACCCAGTACTTC. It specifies CASSIAPSQETQYF.

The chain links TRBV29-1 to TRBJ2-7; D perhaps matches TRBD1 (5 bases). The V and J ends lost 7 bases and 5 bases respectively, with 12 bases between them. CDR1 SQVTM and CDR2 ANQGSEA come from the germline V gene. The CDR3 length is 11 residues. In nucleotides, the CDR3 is TGCAGCGCTATAGACAGTCACGAGCAGTACTTC. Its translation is CSAIDSHEQYF.